This T cell receptor (beta chain) was captured by sequencing in a study of regulatory T cells in long-lasting Graves disease (dated by TCRdb to about 2021). As for the study more broadly: Antithyroid drugs had been taken for less than 3 months by newly diagnosed Graves' disease patients. This study used TCR sequencing and RNA sequencing of peripheral blood to compare persistent Graves' disease patients against newly diagnosed Graves' disease patients. The study took place in China and was registered as a clinical trial. TCR sequencing covered some 13 persistent and approximately 20 newly diagnosed Graves' disease patients, about 35 samples in total.

Sample time point, as interpreted from the label and publication: newly diagnosed GD, antithyroid drugs for less than 3 months. For both TCR sequencing and RNA sequencing, RNA was extracted from PBMCs using TRIzol. Graves' disease was diagnosed according to American Thyroid Association guidelines. Recruitment of patients was carried out at an endocrinology department in Xi'an, China. Each patient gave approximately 9 milliliters of peripheral blood, collected in an EDTA anticoagulant tube. PBMCs were isolated by Ficoll Paque Plus density gradient separation without further T cell sorting. RNA quality was checked with an Agilent 2100 Bioanalyzer and agarose gel, and concentration with a NanoDrop 2000. The table lists this clonotype with many counts. Its antigen is still unknown. Within one base of it there is no much larger clone, and no base qualities were kept. On the study overall, not on this receptor specifically: Only the TCR beta chain was sequenced and analyzed. Compared with newly diagnosed patients, patients with persistent Graves' disease had lower TCR Shannon entropy and fewer highly expanded clones, which suggests clonal expansion. Preferential use of TRBV28, TRBJ1-2 and TRBJ2-5 was observed in persistent disease, whereas TRBV20-1 and TRBJ2-1 were favored in newly diagnosed disease. The study examined only peripheral blood because the primary lesion, thyroid tissue, could not be accessed. More public clonotypes were shared among persistent patients (more than 2,500) than among newly diagnosed patients (966). The authors acknowledged the small sample size as a limitation that may reduce accuracy.

Library preparation used multiplex PCR. Sequencing was carried out with an Illumina HiSeq 4000. CDR3 regions were amplified by Arm-PCR with iRepertoire HTBI primers to construct TCR beta libraries. PCR products were gel purified before sequencing. Under the source paper's analysis protocol: Gene usage analysis of CDR3 amino acid clonotypes used the 55 to 65 TRBV and about 14 TRBJ segments found across samples. COPE and FqMerger were used to merge the filtered high-quality paired reads into contigs. BLAST was used to align contigs to IMGT TRBV, TRBD and TRBJ reference genes, and CDR3 was defined according to IMGT. Clonotypes above 0.1% frequency were classified as highly expanded clones. Shannon entropy served as the measure of repertoire diversity, while the Gini coefficient captured V-J evenness. A clonotype found in more than one individual was treated as public. TCRdb reworked the public reads: Q25 trimming with fastp, MiXCR clone assembly, productive beta chains retained. Each entry merges the rows of one CDR3 protein and shows their most common DNA and genes. TCRdb, not the authors, supplied the V and J calls. Across this sample there are 200,000 to 250,000 distinct CDR3 sequences, with about 19% seen only once. About 15% of the sample goes to the ten largest clones.

CDR1 and CDR2 are read off the germline V gene as SGHAT and FQNNGV. Unmatched junction bases come to 6, with V trimmed by 2 bases and J by 5 bases. Including the terminal cysteine and phenylalanine, the CDR3 comprises 16 residues. The CDR3 DNA has 48 bases and is translated from base 1. The sequencing here drew on peripheral blood mononuclear cells (PBMCs), taken at new diagnosis, from a patient treated with antithyroid drugs. This clonotype was sampled from a female donor with Graves disease. Recombination linked TRBV11-2 to TRBJ2-3, and TRBD2 aligns with 11 junction nucleotides. The CDR3 amino acid sequence is: CASSLSLAGAGDTQYF. In nucleotide form, the sequence is TGTGCCAGCAGCTTATCACTAGCGGGAGCTGGAGATACGCAGTATTTT.